This passage covers 14 T cell receptor beta chains from one sample sequenced in a study of patients and donors after allogeneic stem cell transplantation. TCRdb re-derived calls from the RT-PCR reads in MiXCR, one entry per CDR3 protein. The data show 410,000 or so distinct CDR3 sequences, 15% to 20% seen once. What was sequenced was blood, either unsorted or a sorted T cell fraction (not recorded which). These receptors were taken from a human donor who was either an allogeneic HSCT recipient or a stem cell or donor lymphocyte infusion donor (not recorded which). It is not recorded whose cells these are; they may come from a transplant donor.

The chain recombines TRBV29-1 with TRBJ1-4; D uncertain. The CDR3 runs to 12 residues. From germline, CDR1 is SQVTM and CDR2 ANQGSEA. CDR3 sequence (DNA): TGCAGTGGGGTGGCAACTAATGAAAAACTGTTTTTT. Protein sequence: CSGVATNEKLFF. Full variable domain (outside the CDR3, taken from reference TRBV29-1 and TRBJ1-4): SAVISQKPSRDICQRGTSLTIQCQVDSQVTMMFWYRQQPGQSLTLIATANQGSEATYESGFVIDKFPISRPNLTFSTLTVSNMSPEDSSIYLCSGVATNEKLFFGSGTQLSVL.

CDR3 in amino acids: CASNPRAPDLETQYF. Here the CDR3 DNA reads TGTGCCAGCAACCCTAGGGCACCCGACCTAGAGACCCAGTACTTC. This chain joins TRBV7-8 and TRBJ2-5, with no clear D. The V end lost 7 bases, the J end lost 4 bases, and 19 bases lay between the germline ends. The CDR3 runs 15 residues. CDR1 and CDR2 (germline): SGHVS, FQNEAQ.

The table lists this clonotype with a few counts. The gene calls are TRBV12-3 or TRBV12-4 and TRBJ1-1, with D perhaps matching TRBD1 (6 bases). The V and J ends lost 7 bases and 4 bases respectively, with 13 bases between them. The CDR3 runs to 13 residues. CDR3 in DNA: TGTGCCAGCAAGAACAGGGATGGCACTGAAGCTTTCTTT. This sequence encodes CASKNRDGTEAFF.

In this sample, this clonotype turned up many times. The V gene is TRBV12-3 or TRBV12-4, the J gene TRBJ1-2; no reliable D call. CDR3 length equals 14 residues. V lost 5 bases, J lost 8 bases, and 18 bases lay in between. CDR3 sequence reads: CASSPRVGVGGYTF. CDR3 in DNA: TGTGCCAGCAGTCCCCGGGTAGGCGTGGGGGGCTACACCTTC.

The chain uses TRBV4-1 and TRBJ2-1, with 10 bases matching TRBD2. Per the germline V gene, CDR1 is MGHRA and CDR2 is YSYEKL. Germline trimming cut 1 base from V and 2 bases from J; bases unmatched to any gene: 5. The CDR3 covers 17 residues. The CDR3, as DNA: TGCGCCAGCAGCCAAGGTTTACTAGCGGGAACCTACAATGAGCAGTTCTTC. Amino acid sequence: CASSQGLLAGTYNEQFF.

The rearrangement uses TRBV20-1 and TRBJ1-2; 7 bases match TRBD1. Per the germline V gene, CDR1 is DFQATT and CDR2 is SNEGSKA (reference sequence). CDR3 length: 17 amino acids. The V and J ends lost 0 bases and 2 bases, in that order; junction bases with no gene match: 12. The CDR3 DNA is TGCAGTGCTAGAGATCCCAGTTCAGGGGGGGTAAACTATGGCTACACCTTC. This sequence encodes CSARDPSSGGVNYGYTF.

This chain joins TRBV9 and TRBJ2-1; D gene uncertain. This CDR3 region has 15 residues. Germline CDR1 is SGDLS and CDR2 is YYNGEE. V was cut by 0 bases and J by 0 bases, with 7 bases left in between. Here the CDR3 reads CASSVGTPSYNEQFF. CDR3 coding DNA: TGTGCCAGCAGCGTAGGAACACCCTCCTACAATGAGCAGTTCTTC.

This clonotype was seen a handful of times. A clone one base away is much larger, so this may be a read error. The V gene is TRBV9, the J gene TRBJ2-2; D gene uncertain. Between the trimmed V and J ends, which lost 1 base and 1 base, there was a span of 2 bases. There are 13 residues in the CDR3. Germline V gene sequence: CDR1 SGDLS, CDR2 YYNGEE. CDR3 in DNA: TGTGCCAGCAGCGTAAGGAACACCGGGGAGCTGTTTTTT. This translates into CASSVRNTGELFF.

This clonotype has only one observation. This chain joins TRBV4-1 and TRBJ2-7, with 13 bases matching TRBD2. Germline V gene lookup returns CDR1 MGHRA and CDR2 YSYEKL. V lost 5 bases and J lost 4; bases outside the gene matches: 5. The CDR3 length is 15 residues. As DNA, the CDR3 is TGCGCCAGCAGCAAACTAGCGGGAGGGCAGTACGAGCAGTACTTC. Translated, it gives CASSKLAGGQYEQYF.

This sequence joins TRBV5-5 and TRBJ2-7, with TRBD2 as a possible D gene (6 bases). In germline, CDR1 is SGHKS, CDR2 YYEKEE (reference sequence). Between the trimmed V and J ends, which lost 1 base and 3 bases, there was a span of 14 bases. This CDR3 contains 15 residues. The CDR3 DNA reads as TGTGCCAGCAGCTTGTCGCTAGCGCCGAACTACGAGCAGTACTTC. Translating gives CASSLSLAPNYEQYF.

The table lists this clonotype with a few counts. This chain connects TRBV5-1 to TRBJ1-1; D ambiguous. The CDR3 runs 19 residues. V was shortened by 4 bases and J by 1 base, with 26 bases between the two germline ends. Germline CDR1 is SGHRS and CDR2 is YFSETQ. Here the CDR3 reads CASSVTSTGVALENTEAFF. The CDR3 DNA reads TGCGCCAGCAGCGTCACCTCGACCGGGGTCGCTTTAGAGAACACTGAAGCTTTCTTT.

This clonotype was seen a few times. The chain is built from TRBV20-1 and TRBJ2-6; 8 nucleotides align to TRBD2. V shed 4 bases, J shed 0 bases, and the junction held 5 bases outside the gene matches. Germline CDR1 and CDR2: DFQATT and SNEGSKA (reference sequence). CDR3 size: 16 residues. The CDR3 coding sequence is TGCAGTGCTACGGCGGGAGGAACCTCTGGGGCCAACGTCCTGACTTTC. This translates into CSATAGGTSGANVLTF.

A few counts support this clonotype. The V gene is TRBV4-2, the J gene TRBJ2-3; D may be TRBD2 (5 bases). V was shortened by 4 bases and J by 2 bases, with 16 bases between the two germline ends. This CDR3 is 16 amino acids long. From germline, CDR1 is LGHNA and CDR2 YNFKEQ. CDR3 residues: CASSRRDSALTDTQYF. In DNA form, the CDR3 reads TGTGCCAGCAGCCGACGGGATAGCGCCCTCACAGATACGCAGTATTTT.

This clonotype came up a few times. The V and J genes are TRBV7-3 and TRBJ1-1, with D tentatively TRBD1 (5 bases). Trimming took off 3 bases at V and 5 bases at J, with 16 bases between the two ends. CDR1 is SGHTA and CDR2 is FQGTGA in the germline V gene. This CDR3 has 15 amino acids. The CDR3 nucleotides are TGTGCCAGCAGCTTGAAAACCGGGGGAAGGACTGAAGCTTTCTTT. Translating it yields CASSLKTGGRTEAFF.